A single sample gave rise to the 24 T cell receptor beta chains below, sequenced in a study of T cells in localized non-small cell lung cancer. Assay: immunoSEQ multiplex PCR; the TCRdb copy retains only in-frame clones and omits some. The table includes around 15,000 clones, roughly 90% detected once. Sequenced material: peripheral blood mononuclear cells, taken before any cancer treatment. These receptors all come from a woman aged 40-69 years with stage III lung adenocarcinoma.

The CDR3 loop is CASSRGLAGETQYF. DNA of the CDR3: TGTGCCAGCAGCCGCGGACTAGCGGGAGAGACCCAGTACTTC. This chain uses TRBV5-4 with TRBJ2-5, with 11 bases fitting TRBD2. The V gene end was trimmed by 4 bases and the J gene end by 4 bases; junction bases not matched to a gene: 3. In germline, CDR1 is SGHNT, CDR2 YYREEE (reference sequence). The CDR3 is 14 amino acids.

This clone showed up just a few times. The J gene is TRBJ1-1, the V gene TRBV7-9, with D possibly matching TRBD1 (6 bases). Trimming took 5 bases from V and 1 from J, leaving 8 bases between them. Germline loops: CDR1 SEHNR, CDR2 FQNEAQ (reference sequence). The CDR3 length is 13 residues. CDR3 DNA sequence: TGTGCCAGCAGCCAACAGGGGAACACTGAAGCTTTCTTT. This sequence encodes CASSQQGNTEAFF.

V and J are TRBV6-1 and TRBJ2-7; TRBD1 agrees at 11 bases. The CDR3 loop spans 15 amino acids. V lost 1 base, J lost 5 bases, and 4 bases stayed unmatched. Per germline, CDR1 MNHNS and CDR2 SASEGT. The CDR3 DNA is TGTGCCAGCAGTGAAGGGACAGGGGGCATCCACGAGCAGTACTTC. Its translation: CASSEGTGGIHEQYF.

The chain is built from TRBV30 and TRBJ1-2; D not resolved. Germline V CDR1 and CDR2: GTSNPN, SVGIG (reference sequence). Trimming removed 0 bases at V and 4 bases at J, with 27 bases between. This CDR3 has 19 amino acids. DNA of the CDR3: TGTGCCTGGAGTGTAAAGTTTGCGGGCGTGAGCCCCCGGGGCTATGGCTACACCTTC. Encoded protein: CAWSVKFAGVSPRGYGYTF.

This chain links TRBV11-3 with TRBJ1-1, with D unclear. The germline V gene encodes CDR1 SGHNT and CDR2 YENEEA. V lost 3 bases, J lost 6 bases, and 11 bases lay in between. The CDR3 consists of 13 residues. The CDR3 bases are TGTGCCAGCAGCTTTACACAGCCAGCTGAAGCTTTCTTT. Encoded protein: CASSFTQPAEAFF.

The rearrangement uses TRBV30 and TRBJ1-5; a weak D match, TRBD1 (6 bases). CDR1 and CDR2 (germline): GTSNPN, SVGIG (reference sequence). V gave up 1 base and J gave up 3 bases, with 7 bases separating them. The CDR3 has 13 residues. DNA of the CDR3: TGTGCCTGGAGTGGGGACATCAATCAGCCCCAGCATTTT. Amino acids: CAWSGDINQPQHF.

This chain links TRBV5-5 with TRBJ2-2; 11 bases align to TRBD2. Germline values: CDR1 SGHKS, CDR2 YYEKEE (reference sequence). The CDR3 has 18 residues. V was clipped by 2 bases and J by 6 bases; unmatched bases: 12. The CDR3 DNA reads TGTGCCAGCAGCTTCATAGCGGGAGGGCCTGGCTCGCCCGGGGAGCTGTTTTTT. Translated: CASSFIAGGPGSPGELFF.

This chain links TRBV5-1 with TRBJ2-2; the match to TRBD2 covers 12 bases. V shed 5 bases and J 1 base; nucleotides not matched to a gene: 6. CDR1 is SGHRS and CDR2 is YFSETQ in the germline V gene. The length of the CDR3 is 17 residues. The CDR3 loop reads CASRPGTSGLNTGELFF. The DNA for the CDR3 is TGCGCCAGCAGGCCCGGGACTAGCGGGTTGAACACCGGGGAGCTGTTTTTT.

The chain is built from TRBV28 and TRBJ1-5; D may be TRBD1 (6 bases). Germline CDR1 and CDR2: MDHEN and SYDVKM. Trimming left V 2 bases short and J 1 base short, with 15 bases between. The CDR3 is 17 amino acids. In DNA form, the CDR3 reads TGTGCCAGCAGTTTACCGAACAGGGTACGCAGCAATCAGCCCCAGCATTTT. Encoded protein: CASSLPNRVRSNQPQHF.

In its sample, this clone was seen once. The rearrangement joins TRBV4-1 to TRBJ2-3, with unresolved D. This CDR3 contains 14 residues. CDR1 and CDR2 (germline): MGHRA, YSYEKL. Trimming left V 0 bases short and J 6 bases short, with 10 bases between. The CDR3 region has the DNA TGCGCCAGCAGCCAAGATAGCCCAGCCGATACGCAGTATTTT. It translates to CASSQDSPADTQYF.

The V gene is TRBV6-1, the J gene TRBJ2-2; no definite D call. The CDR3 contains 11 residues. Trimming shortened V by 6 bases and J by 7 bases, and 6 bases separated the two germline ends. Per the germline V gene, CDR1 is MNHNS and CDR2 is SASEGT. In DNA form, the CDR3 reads TGTGCCAGCAGCAAGTTCGGGGAGCTGTTTTTT. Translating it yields CASSKFGELFF.

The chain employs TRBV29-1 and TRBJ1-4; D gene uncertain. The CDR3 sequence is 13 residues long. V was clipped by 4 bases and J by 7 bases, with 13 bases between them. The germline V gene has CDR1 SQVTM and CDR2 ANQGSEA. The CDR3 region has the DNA TGCAGCGTTGGTTACGGATGGGGTGAAAAACTGTTTTTT. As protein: CSVGYGWGEKLFF.

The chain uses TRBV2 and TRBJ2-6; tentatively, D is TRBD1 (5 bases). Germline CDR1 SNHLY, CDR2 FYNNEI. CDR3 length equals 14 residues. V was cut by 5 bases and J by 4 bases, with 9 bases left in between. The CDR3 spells CASSQGLGANVLTF. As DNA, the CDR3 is TGTGCCAGCAGTCAGGGCCTCGGGGCCAACGTCCTGACTTTC.

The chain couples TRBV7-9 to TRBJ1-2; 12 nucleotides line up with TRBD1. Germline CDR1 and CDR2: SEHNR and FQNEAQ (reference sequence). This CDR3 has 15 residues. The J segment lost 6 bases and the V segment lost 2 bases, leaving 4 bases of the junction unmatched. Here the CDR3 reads CASSLSGTGGDGYTF. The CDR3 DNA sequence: TGTGCCAGCAGCTTATCAGGGACAGGGGGCGATGGCTACACCTTC.

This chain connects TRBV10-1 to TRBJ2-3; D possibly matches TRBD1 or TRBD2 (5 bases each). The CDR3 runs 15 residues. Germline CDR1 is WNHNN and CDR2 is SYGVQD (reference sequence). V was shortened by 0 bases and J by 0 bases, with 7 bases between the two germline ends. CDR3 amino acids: CASSESGASTDTQYF. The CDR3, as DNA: TGCGCCAGCAGTGAGTCCGGGGCTAGCACAGATACGCAGTATTTT.

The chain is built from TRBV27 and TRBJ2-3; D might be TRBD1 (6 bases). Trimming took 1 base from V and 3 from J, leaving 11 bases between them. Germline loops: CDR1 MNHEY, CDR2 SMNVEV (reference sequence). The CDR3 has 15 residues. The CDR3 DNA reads TGTGCCAGCAGTTTATTGCAGGGGACGACAGATACGCAGTATTTT. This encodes CASSLLQGTTDTQYF.

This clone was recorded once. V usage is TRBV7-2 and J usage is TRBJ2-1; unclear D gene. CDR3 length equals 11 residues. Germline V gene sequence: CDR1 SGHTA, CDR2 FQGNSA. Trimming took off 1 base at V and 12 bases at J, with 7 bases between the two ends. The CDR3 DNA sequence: TGTGCCAGCAGCTTAGTTTTGTTGCAGTTCTTC. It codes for CASSLVLLQFF.

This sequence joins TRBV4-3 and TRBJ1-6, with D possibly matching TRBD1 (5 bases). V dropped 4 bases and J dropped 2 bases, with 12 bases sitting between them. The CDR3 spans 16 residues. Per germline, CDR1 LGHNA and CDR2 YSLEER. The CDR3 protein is CASSPKGFPYNSPLHF. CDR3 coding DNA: TGCGCCAGCAGCCCTAAGGGGTTCCCCTATAATTCACCCCTCCACTTT.

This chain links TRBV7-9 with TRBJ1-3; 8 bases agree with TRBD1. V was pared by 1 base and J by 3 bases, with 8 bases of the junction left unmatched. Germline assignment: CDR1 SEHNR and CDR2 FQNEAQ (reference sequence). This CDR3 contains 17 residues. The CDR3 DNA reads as TGTGCCAGCAGCTTAGGGGCAGGGGGCTTTCGTGGAAACACCATATATTTT. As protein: CASSLGAGGFRGNTIYF.

CDR3 nucleotides: TGTGCCACCAGCAGAGATAGCGGTGTTGAGCCCCAGCATTTT. It specifies CATSRDSGVEPQHF. This chain connects TRBV15 to TRBJ1-5; D is unclear. Deletions cut 0 bases from V and 8 bases from J, with 11 bases between. This CDR3 spans 14 amino acids. Germline values: CDR1 LNHNV, CDR2 YYDKDF (reference sequence).

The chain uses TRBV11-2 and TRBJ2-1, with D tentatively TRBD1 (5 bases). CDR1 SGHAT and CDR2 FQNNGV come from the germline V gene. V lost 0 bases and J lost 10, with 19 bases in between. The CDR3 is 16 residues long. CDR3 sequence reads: CASSLELAMGKGEQFF. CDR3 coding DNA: TGTGCCAGCAGCTTAGAATTGGCAATGGGCAAGGGGGAGCAGTTCTTC.

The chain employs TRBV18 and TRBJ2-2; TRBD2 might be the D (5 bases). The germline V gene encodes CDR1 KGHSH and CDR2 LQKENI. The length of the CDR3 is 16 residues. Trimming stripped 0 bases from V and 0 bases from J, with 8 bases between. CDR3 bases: TGTGCCAGCTCACCACCGGTCGGGGCGAACACCGGGGAGCTGTTTTTT. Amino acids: CASSPPVGANTGELFF.

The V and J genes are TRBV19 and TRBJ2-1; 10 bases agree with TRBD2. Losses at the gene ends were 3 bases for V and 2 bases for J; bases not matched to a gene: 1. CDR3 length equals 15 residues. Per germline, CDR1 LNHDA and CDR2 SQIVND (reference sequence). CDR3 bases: TGTGCCAGTAGTATCGGACTAGCGGCCTACAATGAGCAGTTCTTC. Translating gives CASSIGLAAYNEQFF.

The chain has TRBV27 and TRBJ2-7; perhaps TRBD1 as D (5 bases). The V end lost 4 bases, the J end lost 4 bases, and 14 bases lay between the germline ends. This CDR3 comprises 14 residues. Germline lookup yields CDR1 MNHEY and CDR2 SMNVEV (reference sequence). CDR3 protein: CASSYRGSAYEQYF. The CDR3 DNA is TGTGCCAGCAGTTATAGGGGATCGGCATACGAGCAGTACTTC.